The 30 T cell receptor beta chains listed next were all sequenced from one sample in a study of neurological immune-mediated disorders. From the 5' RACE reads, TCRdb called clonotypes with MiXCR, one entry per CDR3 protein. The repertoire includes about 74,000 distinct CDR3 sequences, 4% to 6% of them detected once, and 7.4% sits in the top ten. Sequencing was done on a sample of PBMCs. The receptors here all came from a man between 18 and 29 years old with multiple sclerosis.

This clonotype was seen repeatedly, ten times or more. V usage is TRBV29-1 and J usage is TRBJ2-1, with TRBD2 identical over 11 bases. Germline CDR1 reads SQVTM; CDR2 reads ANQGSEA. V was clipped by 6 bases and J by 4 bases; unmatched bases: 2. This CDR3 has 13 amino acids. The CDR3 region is CSVRTSGYNEQFF. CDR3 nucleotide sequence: TGCAGCGTGAGGACTAGCGGGTACAATGAGCAGTTCTTC.

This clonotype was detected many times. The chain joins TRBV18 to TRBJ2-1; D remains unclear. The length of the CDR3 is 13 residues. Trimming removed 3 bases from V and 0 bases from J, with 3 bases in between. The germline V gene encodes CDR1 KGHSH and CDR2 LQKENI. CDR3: CASSPGSYNEQFF. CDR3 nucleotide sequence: TGTGCCAGCTCACCCGGCTCCTACAATGAGCAGTTCTTC.

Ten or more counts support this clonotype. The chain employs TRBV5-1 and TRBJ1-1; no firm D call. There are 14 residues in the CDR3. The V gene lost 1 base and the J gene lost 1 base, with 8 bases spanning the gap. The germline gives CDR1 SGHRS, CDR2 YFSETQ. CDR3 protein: CASSLSGGNTEAFF. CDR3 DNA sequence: TGCGCCAGCAGCTTGTCGGGTGGGAACACTGAAGCTTTCTTT. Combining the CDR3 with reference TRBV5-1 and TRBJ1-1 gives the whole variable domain KAGVTQTPRYLIKTRGQQVTLSCSPISGHRSVSWYQQTPGQGLQFLFEYFSETQRNKGNFPGRFSGRQFSNSRSEMNVSTLELGDSALYLCASSLSGGNTEAFFGQGTRLTVV.

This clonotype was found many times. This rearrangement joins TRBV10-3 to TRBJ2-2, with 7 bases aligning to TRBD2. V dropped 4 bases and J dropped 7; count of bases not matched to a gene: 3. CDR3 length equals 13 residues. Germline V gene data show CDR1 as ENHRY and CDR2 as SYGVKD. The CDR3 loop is CAISGTSDGELFF. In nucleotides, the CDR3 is TGTGCCATCAGTGGTACTAGCGACGGGGAGCTGTTTTTT.

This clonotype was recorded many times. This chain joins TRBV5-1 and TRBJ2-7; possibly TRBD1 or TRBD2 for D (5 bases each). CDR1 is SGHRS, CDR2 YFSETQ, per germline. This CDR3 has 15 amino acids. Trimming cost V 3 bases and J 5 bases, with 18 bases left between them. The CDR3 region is CASSYGGTWANEQYF. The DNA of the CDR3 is TGCGCCAGCAGCTACGGTGGGACCTGGGCTAACGAGCAGTACTTC.

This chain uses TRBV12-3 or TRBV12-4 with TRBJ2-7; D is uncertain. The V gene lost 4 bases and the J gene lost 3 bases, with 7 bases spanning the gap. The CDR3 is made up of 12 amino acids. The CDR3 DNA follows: TGTGCCAGCAGTTATACCAGCTACGAGCAGTACTTC. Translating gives CASSYTSYEQYF.

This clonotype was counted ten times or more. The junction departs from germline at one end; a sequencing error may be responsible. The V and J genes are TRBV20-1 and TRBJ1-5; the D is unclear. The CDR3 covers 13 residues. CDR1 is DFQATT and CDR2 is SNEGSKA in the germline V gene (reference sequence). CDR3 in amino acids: CSARDSVNQPQNF. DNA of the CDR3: TGCAGTGCTAGAGACAGCGTTAATCAGCCCCAGAATTTT.

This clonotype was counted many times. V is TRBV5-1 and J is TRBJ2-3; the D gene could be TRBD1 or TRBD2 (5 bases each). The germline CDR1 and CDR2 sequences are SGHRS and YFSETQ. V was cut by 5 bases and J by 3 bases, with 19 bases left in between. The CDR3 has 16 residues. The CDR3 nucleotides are TGCGCCAGCAGTCAAGCCGGGACCCCGACGACAGATACGCAGTATTTT. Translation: CASSQAGTPTTDTQYF.

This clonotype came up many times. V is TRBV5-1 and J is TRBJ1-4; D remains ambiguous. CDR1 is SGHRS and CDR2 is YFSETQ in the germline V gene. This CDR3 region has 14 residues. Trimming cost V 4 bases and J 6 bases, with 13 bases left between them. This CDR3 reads CASSIDTRHEKLFF. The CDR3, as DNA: TGCGCCAGCAGCATCGACACCCGGCATGAAAAACTGTTTTTT.

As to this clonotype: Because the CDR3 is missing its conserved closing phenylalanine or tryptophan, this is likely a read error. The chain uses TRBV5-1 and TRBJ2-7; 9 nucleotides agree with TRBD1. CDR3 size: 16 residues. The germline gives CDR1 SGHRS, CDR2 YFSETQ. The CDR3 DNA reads TGCGCCAGCAGCCCCTCTTCGGGACAGGGATCCTCCGAGCAGTACAAC. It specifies CASSPSSGQGSSEQYN.

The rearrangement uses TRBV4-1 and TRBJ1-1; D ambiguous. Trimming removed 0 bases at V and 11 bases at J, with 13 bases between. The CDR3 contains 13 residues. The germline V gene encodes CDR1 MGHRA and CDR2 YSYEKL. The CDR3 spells CASSQDAQVNAFF. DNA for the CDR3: TGCGCCAGCAGCCAAGACGCTCAGGTAAACGCTTTCTTT.

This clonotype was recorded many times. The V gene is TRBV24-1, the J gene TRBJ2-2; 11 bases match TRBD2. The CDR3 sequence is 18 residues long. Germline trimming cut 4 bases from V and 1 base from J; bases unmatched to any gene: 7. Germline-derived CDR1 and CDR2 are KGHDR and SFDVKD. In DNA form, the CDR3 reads TGTGCCACCAGTGACCTGACTAGCGGGGCGGAGAACACCGGGGAGCTGTTTTTT. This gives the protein CATSDLTSGAENTGELFF.

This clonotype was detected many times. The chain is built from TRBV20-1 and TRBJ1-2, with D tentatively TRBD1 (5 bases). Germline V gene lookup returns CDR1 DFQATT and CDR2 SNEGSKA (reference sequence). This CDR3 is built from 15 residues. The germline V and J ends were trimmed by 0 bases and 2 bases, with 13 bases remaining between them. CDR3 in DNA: TGCAGTGCTAGAGATGCAGGGTCCCCCAACTATGGCTACACCTTC. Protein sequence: CSARDAGSPNYGYTF.

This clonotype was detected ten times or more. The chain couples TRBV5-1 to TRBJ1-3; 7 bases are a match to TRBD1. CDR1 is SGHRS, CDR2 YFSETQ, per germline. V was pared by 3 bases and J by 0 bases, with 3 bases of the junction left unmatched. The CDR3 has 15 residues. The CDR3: CASSSGTDSGNTIYF. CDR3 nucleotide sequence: TGCGCCAGCAGCTCCGGGACAGACTCTGGAAACACCATATATTTT.

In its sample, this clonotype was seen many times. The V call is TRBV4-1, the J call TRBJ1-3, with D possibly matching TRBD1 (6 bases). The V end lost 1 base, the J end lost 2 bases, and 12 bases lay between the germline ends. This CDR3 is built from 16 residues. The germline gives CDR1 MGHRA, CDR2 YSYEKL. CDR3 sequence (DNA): TGCGCCAGCAGCCAAGGTCCGGGGGCAACTGGAAACACCATATATTTT. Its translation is CASSQGPGATGNTIYF.

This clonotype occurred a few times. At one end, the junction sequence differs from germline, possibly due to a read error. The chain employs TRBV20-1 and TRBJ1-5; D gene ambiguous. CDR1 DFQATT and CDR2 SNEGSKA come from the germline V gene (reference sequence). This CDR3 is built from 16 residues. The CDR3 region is CSARGQSPLGNQPQNF. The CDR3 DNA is TGCAGTGCTAGAGGGCAGTCACCCTTGGGCAATCAGCCCCAGAATTTT.

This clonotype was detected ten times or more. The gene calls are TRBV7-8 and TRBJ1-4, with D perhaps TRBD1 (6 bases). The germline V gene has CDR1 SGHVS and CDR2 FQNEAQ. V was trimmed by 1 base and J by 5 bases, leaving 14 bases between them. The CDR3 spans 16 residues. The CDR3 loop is CASSLGQGWMNEKLFF. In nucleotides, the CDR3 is TGTGCCAGCAGCTTAGGGCAGGGGTGGATGAATGAAAAACTGTTTTTT.

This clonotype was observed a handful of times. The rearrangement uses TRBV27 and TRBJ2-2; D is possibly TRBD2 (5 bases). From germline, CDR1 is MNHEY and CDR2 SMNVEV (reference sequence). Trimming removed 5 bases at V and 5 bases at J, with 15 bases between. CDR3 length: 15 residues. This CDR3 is CASSTGIRITGELFF. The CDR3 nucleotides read TGTGCCAGCAGTACCGGGATTAGAATAACCGGGGAGCTGTTTTTT.

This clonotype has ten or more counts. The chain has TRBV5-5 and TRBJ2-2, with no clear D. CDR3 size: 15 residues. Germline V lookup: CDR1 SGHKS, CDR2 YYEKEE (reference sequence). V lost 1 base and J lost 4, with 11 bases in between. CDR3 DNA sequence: TGTGCCAGCAGCTTGCCGGGTGGAAGCACCGGGGAGCTGTTTTTT. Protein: CASSLPGGSTGELFF.

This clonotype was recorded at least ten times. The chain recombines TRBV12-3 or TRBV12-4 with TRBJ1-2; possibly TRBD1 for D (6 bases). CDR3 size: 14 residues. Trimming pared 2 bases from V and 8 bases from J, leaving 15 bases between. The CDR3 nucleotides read TGTGCCAGCAGTTTATGGGGCAGGGGCCAGGGCTACACCTTC. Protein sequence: CASSLWGRGQGYTF.

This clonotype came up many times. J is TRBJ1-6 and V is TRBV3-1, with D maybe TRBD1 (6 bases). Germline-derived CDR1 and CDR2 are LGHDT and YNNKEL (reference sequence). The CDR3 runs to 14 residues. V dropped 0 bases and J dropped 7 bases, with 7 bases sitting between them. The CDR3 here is CASSQEQGNSPLHF. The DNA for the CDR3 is TGTGCCAGCAGCCAAGAACAGGGAAATTCACCCCTCCACTTT. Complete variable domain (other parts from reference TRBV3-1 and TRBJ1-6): DTAVSQTPKYLVTQMGNDKSIKCEQNLGHDTMYWYKQDSKKFLKIMFSYNNKELIINETVPNRFSPKSPDKAHLNLHINSLELGDSAVYFCASSQEQGNSPLHFGNGTRLTVT.

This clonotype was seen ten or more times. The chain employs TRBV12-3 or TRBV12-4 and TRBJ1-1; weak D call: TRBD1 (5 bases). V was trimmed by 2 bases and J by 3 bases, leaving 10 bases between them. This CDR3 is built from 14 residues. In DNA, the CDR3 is TGTGCCAGCAGTTTATCGCAGGGCGACACTGAAGCTTTCTTT. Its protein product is CASSLSQGDTEAFF.

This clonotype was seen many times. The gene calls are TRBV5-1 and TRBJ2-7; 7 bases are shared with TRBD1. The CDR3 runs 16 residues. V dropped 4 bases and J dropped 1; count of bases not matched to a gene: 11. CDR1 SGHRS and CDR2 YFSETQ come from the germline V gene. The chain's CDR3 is CASSEGSRDSSYEQYF. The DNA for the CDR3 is TGCGCCAGCAGCGAAGGCTCCCGGGACAGTTCCTACGAGCAGTACTTC.

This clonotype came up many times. CDR3 residues: CASRGLAGDTGELFF. The CDR3 DNA is TGCGCCAGCAGAGGACTAGCGGGGGACACCGGGGAGCTGTTTTTT. The chain couples TRBV5-1 to TRBJ2-2, with TRBD2 matching over 13 bases. CDR3 length: 15 amino acids. The J segment lost 3 bases and the V segment lost 5 bases, leaving 1 base of the junction unmatched. CDR1 SGHRS and CDR2 YFSETQ come from the germline V gene.

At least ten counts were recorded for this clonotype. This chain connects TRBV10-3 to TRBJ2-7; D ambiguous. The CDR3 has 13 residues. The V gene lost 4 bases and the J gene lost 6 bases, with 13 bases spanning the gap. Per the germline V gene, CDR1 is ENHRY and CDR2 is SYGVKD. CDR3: CAISAIGRSEQYF. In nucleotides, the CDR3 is TGTGCCATCAGTGCTATTGGACGGTCCGAGCAGTACTTC.

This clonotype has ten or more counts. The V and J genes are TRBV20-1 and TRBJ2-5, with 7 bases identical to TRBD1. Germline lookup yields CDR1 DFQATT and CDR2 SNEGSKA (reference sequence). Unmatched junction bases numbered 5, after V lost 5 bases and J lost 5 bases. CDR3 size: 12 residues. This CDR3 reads CSARQGRETQYF. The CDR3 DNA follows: TGCAGTGCTCGACAGGGTCGGGAGACCCAGTACTTC.

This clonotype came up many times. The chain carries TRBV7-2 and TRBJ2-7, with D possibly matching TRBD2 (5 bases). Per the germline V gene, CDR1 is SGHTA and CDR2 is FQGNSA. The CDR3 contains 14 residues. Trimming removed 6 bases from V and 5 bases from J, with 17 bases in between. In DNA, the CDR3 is TGTGCCAGCAGATCCCGTCCCGAAGCGGACGAGCAGTACTTC. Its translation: CASRSRPEADEQYF.

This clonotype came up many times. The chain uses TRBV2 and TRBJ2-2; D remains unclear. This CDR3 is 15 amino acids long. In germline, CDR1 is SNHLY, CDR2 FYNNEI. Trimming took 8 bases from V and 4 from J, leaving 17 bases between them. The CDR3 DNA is TGTGCCAGCGGGCTTGAAACCCTTGGCACCGGGGAGCTGTTTTTT. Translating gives CASGLETLGTGELFF.

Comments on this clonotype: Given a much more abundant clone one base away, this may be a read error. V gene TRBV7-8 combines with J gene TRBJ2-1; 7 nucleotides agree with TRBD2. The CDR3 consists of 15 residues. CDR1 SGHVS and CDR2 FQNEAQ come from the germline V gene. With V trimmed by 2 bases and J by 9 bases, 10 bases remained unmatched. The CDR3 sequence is CASSLSRGSDSEQFF. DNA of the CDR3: TGTGCCAGCAGCTTATCGCGGGGGAGCGATAGTGAGCAGTTCTTC.

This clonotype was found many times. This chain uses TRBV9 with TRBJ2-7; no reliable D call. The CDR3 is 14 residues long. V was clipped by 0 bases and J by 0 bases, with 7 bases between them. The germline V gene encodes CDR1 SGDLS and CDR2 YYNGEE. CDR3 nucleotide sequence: TGTGCCAGCAGCGTAGGACTGAGCTCCTACGAGCAGTACTTC. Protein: CASSVGLSSYEQYF.